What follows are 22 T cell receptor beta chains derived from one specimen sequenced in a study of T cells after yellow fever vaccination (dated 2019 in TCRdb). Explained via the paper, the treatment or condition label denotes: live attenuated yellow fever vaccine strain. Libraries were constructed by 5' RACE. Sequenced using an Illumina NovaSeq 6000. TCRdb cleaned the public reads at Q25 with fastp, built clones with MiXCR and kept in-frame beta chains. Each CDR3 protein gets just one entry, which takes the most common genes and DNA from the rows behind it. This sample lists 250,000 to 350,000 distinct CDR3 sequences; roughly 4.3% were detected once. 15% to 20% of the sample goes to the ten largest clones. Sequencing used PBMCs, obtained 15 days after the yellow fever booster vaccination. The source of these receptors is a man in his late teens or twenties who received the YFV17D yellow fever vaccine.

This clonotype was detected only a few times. This CDR3 is CASSAAGYGEKLFF. The CDR3 DNA sequence: TGTGCCAGCAGCGCAGCCGGGTACGGGGAAAAACTGTTTTTT. This chain uses TRBV7-9 with TRBJ1-4; D remains unclear. The V gene lost 5 bases and the J gene lost 8 bases, with 15 bases spanning the gap. CDR3 size: 14 residues. Germline V gives CDR1 SEHNR, CDR2 FQNEAQ (reference sequence).

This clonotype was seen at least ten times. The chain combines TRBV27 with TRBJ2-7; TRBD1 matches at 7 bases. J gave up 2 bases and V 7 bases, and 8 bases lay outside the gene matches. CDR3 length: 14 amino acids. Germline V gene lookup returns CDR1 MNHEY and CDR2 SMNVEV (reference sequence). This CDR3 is CASIPRDSPYEQYF. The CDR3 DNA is TGTGCCAGCATCCCCCGGGACAGCCCCTACGAGCAGTACTTC.

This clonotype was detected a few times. In DNA form, the CDR3 reads TGTGCCAGCAGTTTCTCCAAGCGGGGGGGCAATGAGCAGTTCTTC. Amino acids: CASSFSKRGGNEQFF. J is TRBJ2-1 and V is TRBV27; the match to TRBD2 covers 10 bases. This CDR3 has 15 residues. Looked up from germline, CDR1 is MNHEY and CDR2 is SMNVEV (reference sequence). Losses at the gene ends were 3 bases for V and 6 bases for J; bases not matched to a gene: 5.

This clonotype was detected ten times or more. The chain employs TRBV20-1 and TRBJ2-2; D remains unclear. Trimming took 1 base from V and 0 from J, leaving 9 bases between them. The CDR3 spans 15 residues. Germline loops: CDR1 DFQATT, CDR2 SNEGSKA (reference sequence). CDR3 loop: CSARGAPANTGELFF. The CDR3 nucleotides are TGCAGTGCTAGAGGGGCACCAGCGAACACCGGGGAGCTGTTTTTT.

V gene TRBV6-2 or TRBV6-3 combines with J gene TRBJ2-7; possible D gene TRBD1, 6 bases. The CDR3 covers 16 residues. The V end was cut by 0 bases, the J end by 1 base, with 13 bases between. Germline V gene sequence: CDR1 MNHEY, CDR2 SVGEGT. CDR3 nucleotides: TGTGCCAGCAGTTACTCTTCCGCCAGGGGATCCTACGAGCAGTACGTC. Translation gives CASSYSSARGSYEQYV.

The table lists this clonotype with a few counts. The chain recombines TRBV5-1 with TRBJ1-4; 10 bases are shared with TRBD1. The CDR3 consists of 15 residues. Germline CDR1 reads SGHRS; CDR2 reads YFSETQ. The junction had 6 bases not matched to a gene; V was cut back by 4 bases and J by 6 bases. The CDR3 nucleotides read TGCGCCAGCAGCGCTATCGGGACAGGGGATGAAAAACTGTTTTTT. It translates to CASSAIGTGDEKLFF.

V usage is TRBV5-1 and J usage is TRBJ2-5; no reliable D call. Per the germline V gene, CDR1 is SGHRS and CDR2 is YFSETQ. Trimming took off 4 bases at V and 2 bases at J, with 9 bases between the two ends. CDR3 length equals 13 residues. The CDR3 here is CASSPVMQETQYF. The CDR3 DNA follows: TGCGCCAGCAGCCCGGTAATGCAAGAGACCCAGTACTTC.

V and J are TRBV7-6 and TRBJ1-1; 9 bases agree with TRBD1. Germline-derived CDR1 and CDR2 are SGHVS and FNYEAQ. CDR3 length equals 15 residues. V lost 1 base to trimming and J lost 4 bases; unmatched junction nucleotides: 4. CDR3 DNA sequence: TGTGCCAGCAGCTTAGACAGGGGGCTTGGCACTGAAGCTTTCTTT. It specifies CASSLDRGLGTEAFF.

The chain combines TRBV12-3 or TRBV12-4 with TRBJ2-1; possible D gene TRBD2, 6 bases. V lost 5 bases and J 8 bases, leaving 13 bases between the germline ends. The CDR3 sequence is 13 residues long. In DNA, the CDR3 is TGTGCCAGCAGTAGAGGGAGGAGGGATGAGCAGTTCTTC. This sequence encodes CASSRGRRDEQFF.

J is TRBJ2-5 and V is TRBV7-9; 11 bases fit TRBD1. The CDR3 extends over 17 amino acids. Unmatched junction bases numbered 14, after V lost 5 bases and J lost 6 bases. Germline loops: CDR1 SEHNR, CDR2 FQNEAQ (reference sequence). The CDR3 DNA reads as TGTGCCAGCAGCCGTCATGGCCGGACAGGGGGCAGGAAGACCCAGTACTTC. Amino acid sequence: CASSRHGRTGGRKTQYF.

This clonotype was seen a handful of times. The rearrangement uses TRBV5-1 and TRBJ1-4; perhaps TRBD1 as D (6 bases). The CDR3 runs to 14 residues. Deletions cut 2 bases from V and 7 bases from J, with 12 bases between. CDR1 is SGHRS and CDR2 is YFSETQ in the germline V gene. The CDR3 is CASSLWGPGEKLFF. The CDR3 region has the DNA TGCGCCAGCAGCTTATGGGGGCCCGGTGAAAAACTGTTTTTT.

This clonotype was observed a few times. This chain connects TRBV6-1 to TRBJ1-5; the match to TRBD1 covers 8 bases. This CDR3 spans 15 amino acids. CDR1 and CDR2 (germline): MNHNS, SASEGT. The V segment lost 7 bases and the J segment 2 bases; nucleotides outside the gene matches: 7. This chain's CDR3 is CASTSSTGGNQPQHF. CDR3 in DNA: TGTGCCAGCACCAGTTCGACAGGGGGCAATCAGCCCCAGCATTTT.

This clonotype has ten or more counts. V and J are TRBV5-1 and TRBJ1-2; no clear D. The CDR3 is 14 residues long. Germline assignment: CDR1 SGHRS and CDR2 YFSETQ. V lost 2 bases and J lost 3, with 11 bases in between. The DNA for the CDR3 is TGCGCCAGCAGCTTAGAACTATTCGACTATGGCTACACCTTC. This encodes CASSLELFDYGYTF. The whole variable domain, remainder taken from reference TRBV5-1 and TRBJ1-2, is KAGVTQTPRYLIKTRGQQVTLSCSPISGHRSVSWYQQTPGQGLQFLFEYFSETQRNKGNFPGRFSGRQFSNSRSEMNVSTLELGDSALYLCASSLELFDYGYTFGSGTRLTVV.

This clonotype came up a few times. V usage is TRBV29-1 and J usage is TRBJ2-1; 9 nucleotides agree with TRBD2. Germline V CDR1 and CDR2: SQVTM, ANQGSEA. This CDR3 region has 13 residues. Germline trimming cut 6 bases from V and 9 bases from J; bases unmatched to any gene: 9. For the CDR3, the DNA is TGCAGCGTCACGGGACTAGCCGGTGGTGAGCAGTTCTTC. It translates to CSVTGLAGGEQFF.

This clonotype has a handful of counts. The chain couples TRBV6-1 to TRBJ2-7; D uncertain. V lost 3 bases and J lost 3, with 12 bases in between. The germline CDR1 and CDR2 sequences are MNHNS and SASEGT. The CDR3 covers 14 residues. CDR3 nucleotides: TGTGCCAGCAGTGATAGGTCAGTCCACTACGAGCAGTACTTC. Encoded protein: CASSDRSVHYEQYF.

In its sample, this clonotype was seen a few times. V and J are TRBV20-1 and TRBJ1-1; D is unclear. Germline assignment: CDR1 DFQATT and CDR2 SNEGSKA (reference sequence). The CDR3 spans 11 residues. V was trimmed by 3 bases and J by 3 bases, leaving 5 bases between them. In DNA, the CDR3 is TGCAGTGCTAGGGTATACACTGAAGCTTTCTTT. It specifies CSARVYTEAFF.

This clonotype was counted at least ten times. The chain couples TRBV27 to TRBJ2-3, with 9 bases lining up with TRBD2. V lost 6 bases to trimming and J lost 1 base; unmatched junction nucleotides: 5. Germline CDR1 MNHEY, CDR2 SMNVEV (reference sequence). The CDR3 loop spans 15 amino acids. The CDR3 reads CASRKAGGGTDTQYF. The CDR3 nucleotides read TGTGCCAGCAGAAAAGCGGGGGGAGGCACAGATACGCAGTATTTT.

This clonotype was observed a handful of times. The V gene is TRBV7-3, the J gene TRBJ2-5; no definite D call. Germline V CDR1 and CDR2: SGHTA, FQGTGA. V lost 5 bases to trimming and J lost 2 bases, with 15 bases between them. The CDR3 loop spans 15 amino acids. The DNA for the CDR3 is TGTGCCAGCAGCGGTATGGGCGGACCACAAGAGACCCAGTACTTC. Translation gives CASSGMGGPQETQYF.

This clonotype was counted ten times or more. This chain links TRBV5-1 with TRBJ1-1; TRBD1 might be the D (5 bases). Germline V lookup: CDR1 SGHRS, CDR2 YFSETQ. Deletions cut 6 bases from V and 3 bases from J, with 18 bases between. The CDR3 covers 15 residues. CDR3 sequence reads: CASKEPRVGDTEAFF. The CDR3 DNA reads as TGCGCCAGCAAGGAACCTCGCGTAGGGGACACTGAAGCTTTCTTT.

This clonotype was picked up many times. The DNA of the CDR3 is TGTGCCAGCAGCGGAGGTGGGGCATCCTACAATGAGCAGTTCTTC. It is translated as CASSGGGASYNEQFF. The chain couples TRBV9 to TRBJ2-1; D might be TRBD1 (5 bases). The CDR3 is 15 residues long. Trimming removed 3 bases from V and 1 base from J, with 11 bases in between. Germline CDR1 reads SGDLS; CDR2 reads YYNGEE.

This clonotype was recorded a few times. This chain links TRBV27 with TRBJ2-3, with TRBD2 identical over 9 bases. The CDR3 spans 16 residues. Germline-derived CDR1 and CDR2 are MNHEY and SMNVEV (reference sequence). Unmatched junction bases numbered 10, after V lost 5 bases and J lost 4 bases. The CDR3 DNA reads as TGTGCCAGCAGTCTAAGGCGGGGGGGCATCTCAGATACGCAGTATTTT. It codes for CASSLRRGGISDTQYF.

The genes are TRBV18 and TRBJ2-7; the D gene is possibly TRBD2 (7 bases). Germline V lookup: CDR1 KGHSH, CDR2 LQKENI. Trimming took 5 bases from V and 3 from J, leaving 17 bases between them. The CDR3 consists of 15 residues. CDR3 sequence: CASSGRGAPSYEQYF. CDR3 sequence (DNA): TGTGCCAGCTCAGGTCGGGGGGCGCCGAGCTACGAGCAGTACTTC.